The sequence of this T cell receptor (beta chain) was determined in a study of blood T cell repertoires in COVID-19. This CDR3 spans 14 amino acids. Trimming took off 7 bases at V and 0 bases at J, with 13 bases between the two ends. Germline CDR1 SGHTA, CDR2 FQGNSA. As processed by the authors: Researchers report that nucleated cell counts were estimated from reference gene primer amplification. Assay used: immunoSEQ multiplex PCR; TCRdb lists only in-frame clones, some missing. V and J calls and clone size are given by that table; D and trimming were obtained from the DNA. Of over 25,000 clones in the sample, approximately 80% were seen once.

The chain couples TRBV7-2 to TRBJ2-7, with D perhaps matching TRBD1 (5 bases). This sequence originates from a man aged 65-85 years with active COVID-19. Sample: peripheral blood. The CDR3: CASTTSDSSYEQYF. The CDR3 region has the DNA TGTGCCAGCACTACGTCCGACAGCTCCTACGAGCAGTACTTC.